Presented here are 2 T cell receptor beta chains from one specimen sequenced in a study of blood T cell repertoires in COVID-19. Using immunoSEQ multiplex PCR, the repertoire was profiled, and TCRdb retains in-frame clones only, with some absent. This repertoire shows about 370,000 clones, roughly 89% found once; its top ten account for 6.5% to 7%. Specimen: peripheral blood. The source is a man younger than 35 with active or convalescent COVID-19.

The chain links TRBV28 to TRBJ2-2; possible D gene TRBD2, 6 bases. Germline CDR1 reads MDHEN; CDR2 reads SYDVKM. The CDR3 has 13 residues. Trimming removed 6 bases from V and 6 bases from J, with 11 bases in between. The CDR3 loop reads CASRRGWAGELFF. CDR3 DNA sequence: TGTGCCAGCAGGCGGGGCTGGGCCGGGGAGCTGTTTTTT. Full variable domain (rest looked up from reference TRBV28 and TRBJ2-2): DVKVTQSSRYLVKRTGEKVFLECVQDMDHENMFWYRQDPGLGLRLIYFSYDVKMKEKGDIPEGYSVSREKKERFSLILESASTNQTSMYLCASRRGWAGELFFGEGSRLTVL.

The CDR3 spells CASSFNAPSNQPQHF. The CDR3 DNA is TGTGCCAGCAGTTTTAACGCGCCGAGCAATCAGCCCCAGCATTTT. The chain combines TRBV28 with TRBJ1-5; D is uncertain. V was cut by 3 bases and J by 1 base, with 10 bases left in between. Germline V CDR1 and CDR2: MDHEN, SYDVKM. The CDR3 length is 15 residues.